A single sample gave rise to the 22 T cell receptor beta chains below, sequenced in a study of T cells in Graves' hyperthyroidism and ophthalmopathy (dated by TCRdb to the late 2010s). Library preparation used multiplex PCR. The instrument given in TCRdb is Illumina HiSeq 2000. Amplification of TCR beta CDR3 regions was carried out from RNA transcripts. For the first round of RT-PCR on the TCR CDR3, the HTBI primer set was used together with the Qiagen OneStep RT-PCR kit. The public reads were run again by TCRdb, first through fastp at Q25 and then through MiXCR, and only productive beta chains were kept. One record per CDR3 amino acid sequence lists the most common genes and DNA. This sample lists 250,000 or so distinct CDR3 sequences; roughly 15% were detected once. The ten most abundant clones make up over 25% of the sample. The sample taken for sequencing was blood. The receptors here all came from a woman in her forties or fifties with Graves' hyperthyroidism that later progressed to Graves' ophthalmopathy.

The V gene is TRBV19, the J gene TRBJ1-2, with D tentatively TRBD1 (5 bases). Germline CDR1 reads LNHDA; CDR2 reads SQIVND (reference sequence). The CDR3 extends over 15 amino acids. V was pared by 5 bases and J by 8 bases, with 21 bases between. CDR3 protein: CASSVGRSLGSGYTF. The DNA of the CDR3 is TGTGCCAGTAGTGTGGGACGTTCCCTGGGGAGCGGCTACACCTTC.

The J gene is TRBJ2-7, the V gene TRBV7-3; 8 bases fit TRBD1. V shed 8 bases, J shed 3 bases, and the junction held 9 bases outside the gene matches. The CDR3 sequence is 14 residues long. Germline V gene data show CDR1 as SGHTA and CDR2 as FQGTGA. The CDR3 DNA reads TGTGCCAGCGGCCCCCGGACAGGGAACTACGAGCAGTACTTC. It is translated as CASGPRTGNYEQYF. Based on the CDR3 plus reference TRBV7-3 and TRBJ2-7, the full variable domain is GAGVSQTPSNKVTEKGKYVELRCDPISGHTALYWYRQSLGQGPEFLIYFQGTGAADDSGLPNDRFFAVRPEGSVSTLKIQRTERGDSAVYLCASGPRTGNYEQYFGPGTRLTVT.

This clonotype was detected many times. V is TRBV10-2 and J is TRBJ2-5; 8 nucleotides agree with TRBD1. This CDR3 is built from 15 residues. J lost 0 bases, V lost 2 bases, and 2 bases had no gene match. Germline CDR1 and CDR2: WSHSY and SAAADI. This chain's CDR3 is CASSEGDRYQETQYF. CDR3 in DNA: TGCGCCAGCAGTGAGGGGGACAGGTACCAAGAGACCCAGTACTTC.

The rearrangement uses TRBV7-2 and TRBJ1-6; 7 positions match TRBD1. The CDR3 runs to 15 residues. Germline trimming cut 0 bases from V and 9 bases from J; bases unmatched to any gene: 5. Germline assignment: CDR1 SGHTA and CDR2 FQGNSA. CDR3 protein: CASSLAFRGPSPLHF. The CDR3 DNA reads TGTGCCAGCAGCTTAGCCTTTAGGGGGCCTTCACCCCTCCACTTT.

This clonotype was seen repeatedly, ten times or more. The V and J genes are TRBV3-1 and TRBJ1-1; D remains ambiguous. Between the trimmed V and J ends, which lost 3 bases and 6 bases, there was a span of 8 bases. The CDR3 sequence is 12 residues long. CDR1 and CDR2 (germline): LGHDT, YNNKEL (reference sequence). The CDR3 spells CASSHGFSEAFF. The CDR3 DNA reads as TGTGCCAGCAGCCACGGATTTTCTGAAGCTTTCTTT.

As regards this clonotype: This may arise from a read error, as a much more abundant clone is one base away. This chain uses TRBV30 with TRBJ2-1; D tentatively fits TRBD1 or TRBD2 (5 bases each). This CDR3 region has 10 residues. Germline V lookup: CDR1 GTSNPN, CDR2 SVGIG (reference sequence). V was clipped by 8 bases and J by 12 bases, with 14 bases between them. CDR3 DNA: TGTGCCCTAGGAGGACAACGGCAGTTCTTC. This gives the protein CALGGQRQFF.

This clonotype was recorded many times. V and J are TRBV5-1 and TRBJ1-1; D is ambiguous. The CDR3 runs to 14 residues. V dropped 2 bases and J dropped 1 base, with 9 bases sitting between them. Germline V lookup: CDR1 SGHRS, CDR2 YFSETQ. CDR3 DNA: TGCGCCAGCAGCTTTGACCTCGCGAACACTGAAGCTTTCTTT. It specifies CASSFDLANTEAFF.

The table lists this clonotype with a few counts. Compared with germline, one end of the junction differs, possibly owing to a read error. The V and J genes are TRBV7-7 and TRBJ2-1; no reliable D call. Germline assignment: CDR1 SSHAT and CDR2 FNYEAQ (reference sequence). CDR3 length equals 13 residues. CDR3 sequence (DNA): TGTGCTAGCAGCTTAGGATCAAGCAGTGAGCAGTTCTTC. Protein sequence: CASSLGSSSEQFF.

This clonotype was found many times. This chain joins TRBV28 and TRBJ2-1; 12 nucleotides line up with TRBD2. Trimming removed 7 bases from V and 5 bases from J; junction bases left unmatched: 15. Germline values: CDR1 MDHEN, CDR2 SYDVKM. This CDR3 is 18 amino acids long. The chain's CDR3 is CASIRLAASGRVNNEQFF. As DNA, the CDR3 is TGTGCCAGCATACGTTTGGCGGCTAGCGGGAGGGTTAACAATGAGCAGTTCTTC.

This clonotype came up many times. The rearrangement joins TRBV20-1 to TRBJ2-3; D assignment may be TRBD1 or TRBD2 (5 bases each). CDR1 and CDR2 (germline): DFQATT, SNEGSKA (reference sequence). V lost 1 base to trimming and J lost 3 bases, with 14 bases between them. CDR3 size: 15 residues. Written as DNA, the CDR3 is TGCAGTGCTAGAGGGGTGGGGGATTGGACAGATACGCAGTATTTT. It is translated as CSARGVGDWTDTQYF.

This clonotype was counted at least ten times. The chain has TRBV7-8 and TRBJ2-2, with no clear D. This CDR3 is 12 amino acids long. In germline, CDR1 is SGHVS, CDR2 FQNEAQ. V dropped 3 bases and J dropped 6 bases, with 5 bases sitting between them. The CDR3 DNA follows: TGTGCCAGCAGCTTCTTCCCCGGGGAGCTGTTTTTT. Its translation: CASSFFPGELFF. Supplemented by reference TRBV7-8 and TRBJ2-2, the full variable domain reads GAGVSQSPRYKVAKRGQDVALRCDPISGHVSLFWYQQALGQGPEFLTYFQNEAQLDKSGLPSDRFFAERPEGSVSTLKIQRTQQEDSAVYLCASSFFPGELFFGEGSRLTVL.

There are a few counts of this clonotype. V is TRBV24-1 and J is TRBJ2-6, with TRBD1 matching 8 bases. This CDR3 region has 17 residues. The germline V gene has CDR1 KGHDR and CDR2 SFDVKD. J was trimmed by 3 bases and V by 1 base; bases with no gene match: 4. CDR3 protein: CATSDFAGGGGANVLTF. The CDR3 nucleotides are TGTGCCACCAGTGATTTTGCAGGGGGCGGTGGGGCCAACGTCCTGACTTTC.

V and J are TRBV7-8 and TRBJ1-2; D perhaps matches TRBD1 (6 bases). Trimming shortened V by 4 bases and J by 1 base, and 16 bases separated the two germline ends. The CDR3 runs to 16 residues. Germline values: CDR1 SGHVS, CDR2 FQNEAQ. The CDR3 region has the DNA TGTGCCAGCAGCTCCCCCCGAAGGGGGTTTAACTATGGCTACACCTTC. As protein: CASSSPRRGFNYGYTF.

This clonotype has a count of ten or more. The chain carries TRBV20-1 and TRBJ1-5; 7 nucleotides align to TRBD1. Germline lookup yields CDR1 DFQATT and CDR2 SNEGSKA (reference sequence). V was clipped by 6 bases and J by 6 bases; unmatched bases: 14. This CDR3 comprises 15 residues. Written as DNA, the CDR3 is TGCAGTGCCCAAACAGGGGCTGGAATGGGTCAGCCCCAGCATTTT. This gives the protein CSAQTGAGMGQPQHF.

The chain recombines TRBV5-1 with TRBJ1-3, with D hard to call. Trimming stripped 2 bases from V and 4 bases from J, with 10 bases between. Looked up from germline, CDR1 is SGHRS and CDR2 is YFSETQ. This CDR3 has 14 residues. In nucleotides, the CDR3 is TGCGCCAGCAGCTTTAGGGAAACCGGAAACACCATATATTTT. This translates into CASSFRETGNTIYF.

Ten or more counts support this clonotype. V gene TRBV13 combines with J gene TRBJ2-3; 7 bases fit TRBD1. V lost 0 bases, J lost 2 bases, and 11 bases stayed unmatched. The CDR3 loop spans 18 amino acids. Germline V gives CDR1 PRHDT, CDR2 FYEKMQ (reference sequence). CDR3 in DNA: TGTGCCAGCAGCTTAGGCCGGGGACAGATAAGAGCCACAGATACGCAGTATTTT. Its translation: CASSLGRGQIRATDTQYF.

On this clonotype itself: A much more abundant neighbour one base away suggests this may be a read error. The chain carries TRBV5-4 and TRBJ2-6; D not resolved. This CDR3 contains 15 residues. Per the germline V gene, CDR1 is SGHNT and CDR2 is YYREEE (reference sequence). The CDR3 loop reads CASSLDAPGVNVLTF. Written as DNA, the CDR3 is TGTGCCAGCAGCTTGGACGCTCCTGGGGTCAACGTCCTGACTTTC.

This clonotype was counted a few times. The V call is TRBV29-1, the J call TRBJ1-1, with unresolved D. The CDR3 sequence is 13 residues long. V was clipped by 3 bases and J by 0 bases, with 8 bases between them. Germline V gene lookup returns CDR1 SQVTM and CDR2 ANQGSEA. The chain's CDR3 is CSVERIVNTEAFF. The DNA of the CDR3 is TGCAGCGTTGAGAGGATAGTGAACACTGAAGCTTTCTTT. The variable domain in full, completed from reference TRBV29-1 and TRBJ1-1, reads SAVISQKPSRDICQRGTSLTIQCQVDSQVTMMFWYRQQPGQSLTLIATANQGSEATYESGFVIDKFPISRPNLTFSTLTVSNMSPEDSSIYLCSVERIVNTEAFFGQGTRLTVV.

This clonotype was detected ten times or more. CDR3 sequence reads: CASSFRGNTEAFF. CDR3 in DNA: TGTGCCAGCAGTTTTAGGGGGAACACTGAAGCTTTCTTT. This chain uses TRBV27 with TRBJ1-1; weak D call: TRBD1 (5 bases). V shed 3 bases and J shed 1 base, with 6 bases lying between them. Germline V gives CDR1 MNHEY, CDR2 SMNVEV (reference sequence). This CDR3 spans 13 amino acids.

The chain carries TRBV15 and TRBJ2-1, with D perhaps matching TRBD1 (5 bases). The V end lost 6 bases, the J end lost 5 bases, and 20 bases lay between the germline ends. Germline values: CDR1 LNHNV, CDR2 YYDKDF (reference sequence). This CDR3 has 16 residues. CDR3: CATRRGRFLGDNEQFF. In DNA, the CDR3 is TGTGCCACCAGAAGGGGTCGGTTCCTCGGAGACAATGAGCAGTTCTTC.

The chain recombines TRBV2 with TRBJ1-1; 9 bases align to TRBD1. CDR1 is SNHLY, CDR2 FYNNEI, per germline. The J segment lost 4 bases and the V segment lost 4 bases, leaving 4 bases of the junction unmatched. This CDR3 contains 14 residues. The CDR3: CASSGRQGGTEAFF. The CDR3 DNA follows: TGTGCCAGCAGTGGGCGACAGGGGGGCACTGAAGCTTTCTTT.

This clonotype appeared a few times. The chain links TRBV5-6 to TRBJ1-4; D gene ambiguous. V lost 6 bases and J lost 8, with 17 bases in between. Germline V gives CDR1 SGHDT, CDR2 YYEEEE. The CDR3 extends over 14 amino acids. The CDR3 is CASTSWDLREKLFF. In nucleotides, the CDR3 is TGTGCCAGCACCTCTTGGGATCTAAGGGAAAAACTGTTTTTT.